One T cell receptor beta chain is described in this entry. Its antigen is still unknown. These data come from a study of cytomegalovirus exposure and HLA in healthy donors. Study-wide points: As a later analysis showed, several of the most significant clusters appeared to be linked to common viral pathogens.

The PCR used 60 Vbeta and 13 Jbeta primers. Libraries were prepared by immunoSEQ multiplex PCR; TCRdb keeps only in-frame clonotypes and omits some of them. The table has around 100,000 clones, around 78% seen once. The germline gives CDR1 MNHEY, CDR2 SMNVEV (reference sequence). CDR3 size: 14 residues. V shed 4 bases and J 6 bases; nucleotides not matched to a gene: 1. The receptor was derived from a male donor in good health and CMV-seropositive. Sequencing was performed on PBMCs. The chain combines TRBV27 with TRBJ1-6; 9 bases map to TRBD1. CDR3 bases: TGTGCCAGCAGTTCGGACAGGGGTAATTCACCCCTCCACTTT. It yields the protein CASSSDRGNSPLHF.